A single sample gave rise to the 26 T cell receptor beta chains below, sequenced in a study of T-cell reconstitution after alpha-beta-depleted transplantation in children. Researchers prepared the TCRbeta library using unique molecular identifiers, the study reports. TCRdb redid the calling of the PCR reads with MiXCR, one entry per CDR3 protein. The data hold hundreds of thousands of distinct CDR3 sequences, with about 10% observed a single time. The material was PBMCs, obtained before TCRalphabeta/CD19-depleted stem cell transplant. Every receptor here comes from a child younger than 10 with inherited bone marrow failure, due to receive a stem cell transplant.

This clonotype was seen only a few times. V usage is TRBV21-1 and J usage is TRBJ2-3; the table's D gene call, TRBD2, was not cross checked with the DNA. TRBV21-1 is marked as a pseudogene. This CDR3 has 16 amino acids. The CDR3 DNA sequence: TGTGCCAGCAGCAGGACTAGCGGGAGCAACGGAGATACGCAGTATTTT. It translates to CASSRTSGSNGDTQYF.

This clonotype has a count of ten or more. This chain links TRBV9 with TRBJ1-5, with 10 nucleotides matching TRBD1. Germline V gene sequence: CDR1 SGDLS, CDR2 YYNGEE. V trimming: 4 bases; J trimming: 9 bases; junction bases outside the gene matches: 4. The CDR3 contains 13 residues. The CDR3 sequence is CASSPGQGWPQHF. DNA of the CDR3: TGTGCCAGCAGCCCGGGACAGGGGTGGCCCCAGCATTTT. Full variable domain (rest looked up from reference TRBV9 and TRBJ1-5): DSGVTQTPKHLITATGQRVTLRCSPRSGDLSVYWYQQSLDQGLQFLIQYYNGEERAKGNILERFSAQQFPDLHSELNLSSLELGDSALYFCASSPGQGWPQHFGDGTRLSIL.

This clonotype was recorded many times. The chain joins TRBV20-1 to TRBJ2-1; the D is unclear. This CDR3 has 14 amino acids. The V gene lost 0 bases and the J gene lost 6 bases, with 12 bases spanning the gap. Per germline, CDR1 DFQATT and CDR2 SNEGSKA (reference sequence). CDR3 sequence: CSARDLGSSNEQFF. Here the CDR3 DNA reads TGCAGTGCTAGAGATCTTGGTAGTAGCAATGAGCAGTTCTTC.

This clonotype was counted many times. The CDR3 DNA sequence: TGCGCCAGCAGTGGGGGTCCATGGCGGGAGGGCAATGAGCAGTTCTTC. As protein: CASSGGPWREGNEQFF. V is TRBV10-1 and J is TRBJ2-1; 9 positions agree with TRBD2. Unmatched junction bases numbered 10, after V lost 4 bases and J lost 6 bases. This CDR3 is 16 amino acids long. Per the germline V gene, CDR1 is WNHNN and CDR2 is SYGVQD (reference sequence).

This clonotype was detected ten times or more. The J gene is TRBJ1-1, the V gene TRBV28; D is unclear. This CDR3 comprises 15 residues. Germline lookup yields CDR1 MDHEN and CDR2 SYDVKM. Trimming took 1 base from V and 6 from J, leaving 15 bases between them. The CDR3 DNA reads TGTGCCAGCAGTTTATTGCCCCCAAAGCTGGCTGAAGCTTTCTTT. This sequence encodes CASSLLPPKLAEAFF.

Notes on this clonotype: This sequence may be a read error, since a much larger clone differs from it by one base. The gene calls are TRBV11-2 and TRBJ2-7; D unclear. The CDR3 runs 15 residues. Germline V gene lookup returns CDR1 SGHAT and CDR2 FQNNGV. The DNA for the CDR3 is TGTGCCAGCAGCTTAGGTCAGCTCCCGACCTACGACCAGTACTTC. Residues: CASSLGQLPTYDQYF.

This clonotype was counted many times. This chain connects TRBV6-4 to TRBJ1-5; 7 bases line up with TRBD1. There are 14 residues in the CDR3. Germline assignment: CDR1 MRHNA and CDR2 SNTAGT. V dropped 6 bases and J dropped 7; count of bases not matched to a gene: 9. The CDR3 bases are TGTGCCAGCAGCGTGACAGGGTTTGGACAGCCCCAGCATTTT. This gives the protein CASSVTGFGQPQHF.

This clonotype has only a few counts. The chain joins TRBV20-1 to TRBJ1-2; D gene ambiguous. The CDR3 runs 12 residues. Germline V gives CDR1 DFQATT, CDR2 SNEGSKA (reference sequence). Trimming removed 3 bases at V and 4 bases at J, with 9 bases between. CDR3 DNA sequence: TGCAGTGCTAGTGAGGCGGGCTATGGCTACACCTTC. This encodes CSASEAGYGYTF.

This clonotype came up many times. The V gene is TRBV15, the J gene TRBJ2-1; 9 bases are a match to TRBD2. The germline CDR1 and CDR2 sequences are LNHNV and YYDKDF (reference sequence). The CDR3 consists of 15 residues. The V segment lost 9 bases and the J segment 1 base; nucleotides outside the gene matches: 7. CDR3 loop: CATSLAGVSYNEQFF. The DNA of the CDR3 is TGTGCCACAAGTTTAGCGGGAGTGTCCTACAATGAGCAGTTCTTC.

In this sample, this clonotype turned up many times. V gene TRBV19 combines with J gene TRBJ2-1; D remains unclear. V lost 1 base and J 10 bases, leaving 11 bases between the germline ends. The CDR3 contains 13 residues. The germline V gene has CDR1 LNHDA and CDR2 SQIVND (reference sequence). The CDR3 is CASSIVPGREQFF. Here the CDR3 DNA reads TGTGCCAGTAGTATAGTTCCCGGTCGAGAGCAGTTCTTC.

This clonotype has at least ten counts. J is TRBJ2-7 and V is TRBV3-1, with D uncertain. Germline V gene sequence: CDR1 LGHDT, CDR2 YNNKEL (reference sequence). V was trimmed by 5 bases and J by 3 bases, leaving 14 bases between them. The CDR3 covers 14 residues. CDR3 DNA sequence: TGTGCCAGCAGCAAGTCTGACTTGGTCTACGAGCAGTACTTC. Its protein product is CASSKSDLVYEQYF.

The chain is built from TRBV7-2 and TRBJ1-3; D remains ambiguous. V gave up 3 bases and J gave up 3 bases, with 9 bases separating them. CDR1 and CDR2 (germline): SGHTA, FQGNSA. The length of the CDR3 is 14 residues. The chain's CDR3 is CASSFPAIGNTIYF. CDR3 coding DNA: TGTGCCAGCAGCTTTCCGGCAATTGGAAACACCATATATTTT. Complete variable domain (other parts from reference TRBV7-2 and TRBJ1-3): GAGVSQSPSNKVTEKGKDVELRCDPISGHTALYWYRQSLGQGLEFLIYFQGNSAPDKSGLPSDRFSAERTGGSVSTLTIQRTQQEDSAVYLCASSFPAIGNTIYFGEGSWLTVV.

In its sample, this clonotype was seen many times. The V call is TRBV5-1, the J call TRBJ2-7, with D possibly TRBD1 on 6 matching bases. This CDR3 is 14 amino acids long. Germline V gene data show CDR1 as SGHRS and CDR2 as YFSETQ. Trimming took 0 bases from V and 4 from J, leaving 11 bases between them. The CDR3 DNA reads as TGCGCCAGCAGCTTGGGACAGGCGATATACGAGCAGTACTTC. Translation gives CASSLGQAIYEQYF.

The CDR3 DNA sequence: TGTGCCAGCAGCCAAGTGAGTATCGACGGGGTTGAGCAGTTCTTC. Residues: CASSQVSIDGVEQFF. The chain recombines TRBV4-2 with TRBJ2-1; a weak D match, TRBD2 (5 bases). The CDR3 loop spans 15 amino acids. The V end was cut by 1 base, the J end by 9 bases, with 16 bases between. Looked up from germline, CDR1 is LGHNA and CDR2 is YNFKEQ.

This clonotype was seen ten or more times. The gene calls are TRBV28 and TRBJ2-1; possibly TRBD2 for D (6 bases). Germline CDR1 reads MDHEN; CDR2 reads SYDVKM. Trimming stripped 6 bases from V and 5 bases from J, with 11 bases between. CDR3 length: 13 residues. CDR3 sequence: CASSLTSNNEQFF. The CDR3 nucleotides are TGTGCCAGCAGCCTTACTAGCAACAATGAGCAGTTCTTC.

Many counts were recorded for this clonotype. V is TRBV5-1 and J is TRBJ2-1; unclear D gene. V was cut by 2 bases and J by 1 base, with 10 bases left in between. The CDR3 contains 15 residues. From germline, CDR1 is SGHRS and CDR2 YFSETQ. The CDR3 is CASSLSEASYNEQFF. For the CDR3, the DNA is TGCGCCAGCAGCTTAAGCGAGGCGTCCTACAATGAGCAGTTCTTC.

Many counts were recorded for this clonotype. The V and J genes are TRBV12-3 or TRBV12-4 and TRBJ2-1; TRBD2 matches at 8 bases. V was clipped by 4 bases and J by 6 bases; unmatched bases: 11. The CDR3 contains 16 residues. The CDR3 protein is CASSSDREGLPNEQFF. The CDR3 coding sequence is TGTGCCAGCAGTTCAGATCGGGAGGGCCTACCCAATGAGCAGTTCTTC.

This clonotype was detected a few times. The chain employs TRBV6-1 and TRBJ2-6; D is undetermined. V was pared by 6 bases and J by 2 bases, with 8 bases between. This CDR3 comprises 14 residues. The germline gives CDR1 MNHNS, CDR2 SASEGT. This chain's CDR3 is CASSRQTGANVLTF. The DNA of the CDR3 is TGTGCCAGCAGCCGACAAACTGGGGCCAACGTCCTGACTTTC.

The CDR3 DNA reads TGTGCCTGGAGTGTCGGGTGGAATAGGGCCACAGATACGCAGTATTTT. Its translation: CAWSVGWNRATDTQYF. This chain connects TRBV30 to TRBJ2-3; D remains unclear. Germline CDR1 GTSNPN, CDR2 SVGIG (reference sequence). The CDR3 length is 16 residues. Trimming left V 0 bases short and J 2 bases short, with 15 bases between.

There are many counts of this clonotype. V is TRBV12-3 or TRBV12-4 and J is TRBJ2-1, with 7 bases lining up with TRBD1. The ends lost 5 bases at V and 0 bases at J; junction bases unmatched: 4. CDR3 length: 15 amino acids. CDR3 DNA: TGTGCCAGCAGTATGGACAGGAGCTCCTACAATGAGCAGTTCTTC. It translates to CASSMDRSSYNEQFF.

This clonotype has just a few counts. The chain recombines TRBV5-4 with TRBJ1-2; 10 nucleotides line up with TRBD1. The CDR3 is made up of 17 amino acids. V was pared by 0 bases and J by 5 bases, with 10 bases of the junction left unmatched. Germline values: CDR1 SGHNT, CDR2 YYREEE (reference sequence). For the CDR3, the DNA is TGTGCCAGCAGCTTGGCCTCCCCGGACAGGGGGTATTATGGCTACACCTTC. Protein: CASSLASPDRGYYGYTF.

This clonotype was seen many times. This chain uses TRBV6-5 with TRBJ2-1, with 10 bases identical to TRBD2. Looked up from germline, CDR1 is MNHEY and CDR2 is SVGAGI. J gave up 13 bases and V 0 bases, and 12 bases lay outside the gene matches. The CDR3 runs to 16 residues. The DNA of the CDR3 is TGTGCCAGCAGTTACTCGACTAGCGGGTCCCAGGGTTTACAGTTCTTC. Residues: CASSYSTSGSQGLQFF.

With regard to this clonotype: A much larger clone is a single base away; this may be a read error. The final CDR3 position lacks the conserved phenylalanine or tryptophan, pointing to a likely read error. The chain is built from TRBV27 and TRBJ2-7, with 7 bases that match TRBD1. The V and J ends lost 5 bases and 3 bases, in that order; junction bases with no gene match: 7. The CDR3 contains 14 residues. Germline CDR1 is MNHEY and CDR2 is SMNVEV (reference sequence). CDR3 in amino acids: CASSKTGRSYEQYS. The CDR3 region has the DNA TGTGCCAGCAGTAAGACAGGGCGAAGCTACGAGCAGTACTCC.

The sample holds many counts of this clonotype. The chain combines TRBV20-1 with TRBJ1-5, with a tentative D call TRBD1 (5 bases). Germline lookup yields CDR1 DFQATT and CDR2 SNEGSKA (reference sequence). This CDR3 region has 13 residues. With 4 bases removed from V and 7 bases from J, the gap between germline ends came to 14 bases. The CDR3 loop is CSAIPWTRQPQHF. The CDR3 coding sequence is TGCAGTGCTATACCCTGGACACGCCAGCCCCAGCATTTT.

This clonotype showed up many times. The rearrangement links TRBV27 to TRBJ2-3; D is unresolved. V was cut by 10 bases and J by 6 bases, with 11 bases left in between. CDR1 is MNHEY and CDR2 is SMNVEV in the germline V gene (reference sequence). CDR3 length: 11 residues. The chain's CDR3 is CATLYWDTQYF. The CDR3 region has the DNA TGTGCCACCCTTTATTGGGATACGCAGTATTTT.

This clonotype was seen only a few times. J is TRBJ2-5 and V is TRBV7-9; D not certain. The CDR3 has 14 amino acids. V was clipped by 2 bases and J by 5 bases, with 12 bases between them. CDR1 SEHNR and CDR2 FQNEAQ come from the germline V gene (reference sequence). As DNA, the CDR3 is TGTGCCAGCAGCTTAAATCCAGACGAGGAGACCCAGTACTTC. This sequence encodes CASSLNPDEETQYF.